This TCR beta chain was sequenced during a study of PD-1 blockade in classical Hodgkin lymphoma. Using immunoSEQ multiplex PCR, the repertoire was profiled, and TCRdb retains in-frame clones only, with some absent. This table holds 20,000 to 25,000 clones, about 91% found once. Points on this clone: Its antigen is not identified.

Overall study results and limits: Reported baseline diversity: healthy donors highest, relapsed/refractory patients lowest.

As for time point: newly diagnosed, previously untreated cHL patient sample. Magnetic negative selection of thawed PBMCs was the method by which CD4+ T cells were purified. The source of this sequence is a human donor with classical Hodgkin lymphoma. The specimen was CD4+ T cells from blood.

The CDR3 spells CASSQGGARHGELFF. As DNA, the CDR3 is TGTGCCAGCAGCCAAGGGGGGGCGCGACACGGGGAGCTGTTTTTT. The chain couples TRBV9 to TRBJ2-2, with TRBD2 as a possible D gene (7 bases). In germline, CDR1 is SGDLS, CDR2 YYNGEE. The CDR3 contains 15 residues. V was trimmed by 4 bases and J by 7 bases, leaving 17 bases between them.